These 8 T cell receptor beta chains were all obtained from the same sample, sequenced in a study of identical twins. TCRdb re-called the 5' RACE reads with MiXCR, one entry per CDR3 protein. Of about 220,000 distinct CDR3 sequences listed, around 6.8% are singletons. This same sample was also taken into another study, of yellow fever vaccine responses in identical twins.

Input material: memory (CD45RO+) T cells sorted from blood. These receptors all come from a woman between 18 and 30 years old in good health.

This clonotype was observed a handful of times. This rearrangement joins TRBV20-1 to TRBJ2-7, with D unclear. Trimming took 1 base from V and 3 from J, leaving 7 bases between them. CDR1 is DFQATT and CDR2 is SNEGSKA in the germline V gene (reference sequence). The CDR3 spans 12 residues. The CDR3 region has the DNA TGCAGTGCTAGAGTAACAGACTACGAGCAGTACTTC. Residues: CSARVTDYEQYF.

This clonotype has ten or more counts. The chain links TRBV6-5 to TRBJ2-7; 7 bases are shared with TRBD1. The length of the CDR3 is 14 residues. Germline V gives CDR1 MNHEY, CDR2 SVGAGI. With 2 bases clipped from V and 7 bases from J, the junction kept 8 bases outside the gene matches. The CDR3 loop reads CASSYRQGSNEQYF. CDR3 DNA: TGTGCCAGCAGTTACCGACAGGGATCGAATGAGCAGTACTTC.

This clonotype was counted ten times or more. The chain carries TRBV25-1 and TRBJ2-1; D may be TRBD1 or TRBD2 (5 bases each). The ends were cut back, 6 bases at V and 4 bases at J, with 16 bases in the middle. Germline V CDR1 and CDR2: MGHDK, SYGVNS. The CDR3 sequence is 15 residues long. The CDR3 DNA is TGTGCCAGCAGCCTAGCAAGGGGCTTTTACAATGAGCAGTTCTTC. Protein sequence: CASSLARGFYNEQFF.

This clonotype has more than one count but fewer than ten. This sequence joins TRBV24-1 and TRBJ2-5; D not resolved. Trimming left V 4 bases short and J 7 bases short, with 9 bases between. The CDR3 runs 12 residues. The germline CDR1 and CDR2 sequences are KGHDR and SFDVKD. CDR3 region: CATSETMGTQYF. Written as DNA, the CDR3 is TGTGCCACCAGTGAGACAATGGGGACCCAGTACTTC.

This clonotype was observed a handful of times. V usage is TRBV6-1 and J usage is TRBJ2-1; the D gene is possibly TRBD1 (5 bases). The CDR3 covers 15 residues. Germline values: CDR1 MNHNS, CDR2 SASEGT. Trimming removed 6 bases at V and 0 bases at J, with 12 bases between. The CDR3 is CASRTDSSSYNEQFF. CDR3 sequence (DNA): TGTGCCAGCAGGACAGACTCAAGCTCCTACAATGAGCAGTTCTTC.

Written as DNA, the CDR3 is TGTGCCACCAGTGATGCGCGGCCAGGGGGCTTCTACGAGCAGTACTTC. It is translated as CATSDARPGGFYEQYF. This chain joins TRBV24-1 and TRBJ2-7; 8 nucleotides match TRBD1. The trim removed 3 bases at V and 3 bases at J, leaving 9 bases unmatched. This CDR3 has 16 residues. The germline CDR1 and CDR2 sequences are KGHDR and SFDVKD.

Only a few counts were recorded for this clonotype. Germline and junction disagree at one end, which may indicate a read error. This chain links TRBV20-1 with TRBJ1-2, with 9 bases matching TRBD1. Germline V gene sequence: CDR1 DFQATT, CDR2 SNEGSKA (reference sequence). This CDR3 is built from 12 residues. DNA of the CDR3: TGCAGTGCTCAGTCGGGACAGGGAAACAACCGCTTC. Translation gives CSAQSGQGNNRF.

This chain links TRBV3-1 with TRBJ2-5, with TRBD2 identical over 8 bases. The V segment lost 2 bases and the J segment 4 bases; nucleotides outside the gene matches: 9. The length of the CDR3 is 16 residues. Germline lookup yields CDR1 LGHDT and CDR2 YNNKEL (reference sequence). The CDR3 DNA follows: TGTGCCAGCAGCCAACAATCGGGGGGGTTTCGAGAGACCCAGTACTTC. Translated: CASSQQSGGFRETQYF.